These T cell receptor beta chains were read from a single sample in a study of T cells in Graves' hyperthyroidism and ophthalmopathy. TCRdb ran MiXCR on the multiplex PCR reads and lists one entry per CDR3 protein. Among approximately 380,000 distinct CDR3 sequences listed, 11% to 15% were seen once. The sample was blood. Receptor source: a man aged 45 to 65 with Graves' ophthalmopathy. Both conserved end residues are part of each CDR3.

V	J	CDR3
TRBV6-1	TRBJ2-7	CASSEQGTGGISYEQYF
TRBV6-1	TRBJ1-3	CASSDQGSGNTIYF
TRBV30	TRBJ2-7	CAWGTSGTEQYF
TRBV29-1	TRBJ2-1	CSAGGDRGHNEQFF
TRBV19	TRBJ1-3	CASSTGQGLGNTIYF
TRBV19	TRBJ1-1	CASRFQGGTEAFF
TRBV12-3/TRBV12-4	TRBJ2-1	CASSLGQGVYNEQFF
TRBV20-1	TRBJ2-1	CSAEDRAPYEQFF
TRBV6-1	TRBJ2-5	CASSSAGKETQYF
TRBV11-3	TRBJ2-3	CASSPQTDRTDTQYF
TRBV19	TRBJ1-5	CASSIRARGDQPQHF
TRBV24-1	TRBJ2-1	CATSDLGAGLGDNEQFF
TRBV11-2	TRBJ2-5	CASRTKKETQYF
TRBV7-9	TRBJ2-3	CASSLSTSGRRTDTQYF
TRBV7-8	TRBJ2-5	CASSPAGGAGETQYF
TRBV7-7	TRBJ2-2	CASSPRTGGELFF
TRBV3-1	TRBJ2-7	CASSQSGSSYEQYF
TRBV11-2	TRBJ2-7	CASSRSVGEQYF
TRBV11-2	TRBJ2-2	CASRSNRRAGFPGELFF
TRBV5-4	TRBJ1-6	CASRMSGSYNSPLHF
TRBV12-3/TRBV12-4	TRBJ1-5	CASSLSIGRGNQPQHF
TRBV28	TRBJ1-6	CASSFLLSSYNSPLHF
TRBV20-1	TRBJ2-7	CSASGQMYEQHF
TRBV6-2/TRBV6-3	TRBJ2-7	CASTPPRPPAGGYEQYF
TRBV6-1	TRBJ2-1	CASSEGGPTTTYNEQFF
TRBV11-2	TRBJ2-1	CASSSPMDYDEQFF
TRBV5-4	TRBJ2-1	CASSSRAGNDNEQFF
TRBV12-5	TRBJ1-6	CASGLVLGGSYNSPLHF
TRBV29-1	TRBJ2-4	CSVRGQGGTKNIQYF
TRBV9	TRBJ2-1	CASNVDWNEQFF
TRBV2	TRBJ1-5	CASSGKTGSANQPQHF
TRBV3-1	TRBJ2-3	CASRQVGTSGTQPDTQYF
TRBV19	-	CASSITTTGTQHF
TRBV6-1	TRBJ2-1	CASSEGLAGIYNEQFF
TRBV9	TRBJ2-3	CASSVEAPDTQYF
TRBV6-5	TRBJ1-3	CASSYSRFTLNTIYF
TRBV24-1	TRBJ2-1	CATSNGGDNTYNEQFF
TRBV6-1	TRBJ1-2	CASRPNEPGRRHGYTF
TRBV15	TRBJ2-1	CAILEAGSGSEQFF
TRBV7-3	TRBJ2-2	CASSQATGTGASGELFF
TRBV11-2	TRBJ2-1	CATTQGSGRGNEQFF
TRBV9	TRBJ1-1	CASSVSQNTEAFF
TRBV7-9	TRBJ2-6	CASSLAWQGRRAGANVLTF
TRBV18	TRBJ2-4	CASSPPQGLAKNIQYF
TRBV5-1	TRBJ2-1	CASSWTGGGIEQFF
TRBV10-2	TRBJ2-2	CASSEWDPATGELFF
TRBV7-9	TRBJ1-6	CASSLETGHNSPLHF
TRBV2	TRBJ1-1	CASTPSLLVEAFF